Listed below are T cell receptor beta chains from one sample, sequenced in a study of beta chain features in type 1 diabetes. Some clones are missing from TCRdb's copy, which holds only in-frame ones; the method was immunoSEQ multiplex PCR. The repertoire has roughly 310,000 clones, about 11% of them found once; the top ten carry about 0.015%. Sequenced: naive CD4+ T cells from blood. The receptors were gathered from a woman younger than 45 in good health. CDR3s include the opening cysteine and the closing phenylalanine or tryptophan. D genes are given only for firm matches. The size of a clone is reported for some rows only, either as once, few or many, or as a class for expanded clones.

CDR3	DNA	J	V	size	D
CASSETGAYEQYF	TGTGCCAGCAGTGAGACAGGGGCTTACGAGCAGTACTTC	TRBJ2-7	TRBV25-1	few	TRBD1
CASSSLEAGVTDTQYF	TGTGCCAGCAGCTCACTAGAGGCAGGGGTCACAGATACGCAGTATTTT	TRBJ2-3	TRBV7-9	NA	NA
CASSAVQRGNTGELFF	TGTGCCAGTAGCGCAGTACAGCGGGGTAACACCGGGGAGCTGTTTTTT	TRBJ2-2	TRBV19	few	TRBD2
CASSKVTGGDTDTQYF	TGTGCCAGCAGCAAGGTGACAGGGGGGGACACAGATACGCAGTATTTT	TRBJ2-3	TRBV5-6	NA	TRBD1
CASSLFDRSTDTQYF	TGTGCCAGCAGCTTATTCGACAGGAGCACAGATACGCAGTATTTT	TRBJ2-3	TRBV11-2	NA	NA
CASRQLAGVNEQFF	TGCGCCAGCAGGCAGCTAGCGGGAGTTAATGAGCAGTTCTTC	TRBJ2-1	TRBV5-1	NA	TRBD2
CASSLEHTNTEAFF	TGTGCCAGCAGCTTAGAACACACGAACACTGAAGCTTTCTTT	TRBJ1-1	TRBV7-9	NA	NA
CASSLRDSVNEKLFF	TGTGCCAGCAGCCTGAGGGACAGCGTAAATGAAAAACTGTTTTTT	TRBJ1-4	TRBV7-9	NA	TRBD1
CASAKTGGRAINTQYF	TGTGCCAGCGCCAAAACGGGCGGGAGGGCCATCAATACGCAGTATTTT	TRBJ2-3	TRBV27	NA	TRBD2
CACLLPDSTDTQYF	TGTGCCTGTCTCCTACCCGATAGCACAGATACGCAGTATTTT	TRBJ2-3	TRBV30	NA	NA
CASSQEGAGIDNEQFF	TGCGCCAGCAGCCAAGAGGGTGCGGGAATTGACAATGAGCAGTTCTTC	TRBJ2-1	TRBV4-1	few	NA
CASTWGEETQYF	TGTGCCAGCACCTGGGGAGAAGAGACCCAGTACTTC	TRBJ2-5	TRBV28	NA	NA
CASSSGTSSEQFF	TGTGCCAGCAGTTCCGGGACTAGCAGTGAGCAGTTCTTC	TRBJ2-1	TRBV28	NA	TRBD2
CASSPGTGYVEQFF	TGTGCCAGCAGCCCGGGGACAGGGTATGTTGAGCAGTTCTTC	TRBJ2-1	TRBV7-9	NA	TRBD1
CASTEVGGSNQPQHF	TGTGCCAGTACCGAGGTGGGTGGAAGCAATCAGCCCCAGCATTTT	TRBJ1-5	TRBV19	NA	NA
CASSVVGTSGSNEQFF	TGTGCCAGCAGCGTAGTCGGGACTAGCGGGAGCAATGAGCAGTTCTTC	TRBJ2-1	TRBV9	NA	TRBD2
CASSPTGGLYQETQYF	TGTGCCAGCAGCCCCACAGGGGGGCTGTACCAAGAGACCCAGTACTTC	TRBJ2-5	TRBV14	NA	TRBD1
CASSQQGNQPQHF	TGTGCCAGCAGCCAACAGGGAAATCAGCCCCAGCATTTT	TRBJ1-5	TRBV14	NA	NA
CASSQDARGFGDEQYF	TGCGCCAGCAGCCAAGACGCGCGGGGGTTCGGGGACGAGCAGTACTTC	TRBJ2-7	TRBV4-3	NA	TRBD2
CASSLQGEVVGELFF	TGCGCCAGCAGCTTGCAGGGGGAAGTCGTCGGGGAGCTGTTTTTT	TRBJ2-2	TRBV5-1	few	TRBD1
CASSFAASNEQFF	TGTGCCAGCAGCTTCGCGGCTAGCAATGAGCAGTTCTTC	TRBJ2-1	TRBV11-2	few	NA
CASSQETQYF	TGTGCCAGCTCGCAAGAGACCCAGTACTTC	TRBJ2-5	TRBV28	few	NA
CASSVGQGVLHEQYF	TGTGCCAGCAGTGTTGGACAGGGAGTTTTGCACGAGCAGTACTTC	TRBJ2-7	TRBV6-1	NA	TRBD1
CASSPRTGGSHQYF	TGTGCCAGCAGCCCACGGACAGGGGGGTCCCACCAGTACTTC	TRBJ2-5	TRBV7-9	NA	TRBD1
CASSTGQNQETQYF	TGTGCCAGCAGCACGGGACAGAACCAAGAGACCCAGTACTTC	TRBJ2-5	TRBV5-6	NA	TRBD1